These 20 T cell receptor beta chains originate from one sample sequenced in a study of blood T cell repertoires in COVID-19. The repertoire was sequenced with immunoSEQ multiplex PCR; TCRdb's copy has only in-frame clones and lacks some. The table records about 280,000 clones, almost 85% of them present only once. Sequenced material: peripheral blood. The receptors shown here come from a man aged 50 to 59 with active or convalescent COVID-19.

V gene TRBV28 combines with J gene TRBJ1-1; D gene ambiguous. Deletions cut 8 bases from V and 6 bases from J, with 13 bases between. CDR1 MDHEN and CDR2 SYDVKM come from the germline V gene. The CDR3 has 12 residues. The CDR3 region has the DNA TGTGCCAGCGGAAGTCGGGATGCTGAAGCTTTCTTT. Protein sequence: CASGSRDAEAFF. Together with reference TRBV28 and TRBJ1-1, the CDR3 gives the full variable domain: DVKVTQSSRYLVKRTGEKVFLECVQDMDHENMFWYRQDPGLGLRLIYFSYDVKMKEKGDIPEGYSVSREKKERFSLILESASTNQTSMYLCASGSRDAEAFFGQGTRLTVV.

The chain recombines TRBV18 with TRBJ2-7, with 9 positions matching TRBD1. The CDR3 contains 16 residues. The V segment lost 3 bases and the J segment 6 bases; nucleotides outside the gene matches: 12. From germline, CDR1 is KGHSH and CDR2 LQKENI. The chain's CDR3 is CASSPGAGQGTTEQYF. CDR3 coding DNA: TGTGCCAGCTCACCCGGCGCGGGACAGGGTACTACCGAGCAGTACTTC.

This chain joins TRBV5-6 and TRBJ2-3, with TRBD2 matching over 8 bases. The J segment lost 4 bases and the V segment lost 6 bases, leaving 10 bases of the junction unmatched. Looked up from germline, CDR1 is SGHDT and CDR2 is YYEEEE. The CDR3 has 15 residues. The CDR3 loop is CASTPRSGRADTQYF. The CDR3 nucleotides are TGTGCCAGCACGCCCAGGAGCGGGAGAGCAGATACGCAGTATTTT. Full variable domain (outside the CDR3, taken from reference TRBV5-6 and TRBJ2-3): DAGVTQSPTHLIKTRGQQVTLRCSPKSGHDTVSWYQQALGQGPQFIFQYYEEEERQRGNFPDRFSGHQFPNYSSELNVNALLLGDSALYLCASTPRSGRADTQYFGPGTRLTVL.

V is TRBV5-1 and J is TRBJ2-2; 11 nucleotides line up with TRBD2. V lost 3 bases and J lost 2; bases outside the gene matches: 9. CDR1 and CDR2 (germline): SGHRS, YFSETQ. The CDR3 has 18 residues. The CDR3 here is CASSSSSGRYINTGELFF. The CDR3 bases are TGCGCCAGCAGCTCGTCTAGCGGGAGGTATATTAACACCGGGGAGCTGTTTTTT. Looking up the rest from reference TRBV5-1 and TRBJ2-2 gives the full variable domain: KAGVTQTPRYLIKTRGQQVTLSCSPISGHRSVSWYQQTPGQGLQFLFEYFSETQRNKGNFPGRFSGRQFSNSRSEMNVSTLELGDSALYLCASSSSSGRYINTGELFFGEGSRLTVL.

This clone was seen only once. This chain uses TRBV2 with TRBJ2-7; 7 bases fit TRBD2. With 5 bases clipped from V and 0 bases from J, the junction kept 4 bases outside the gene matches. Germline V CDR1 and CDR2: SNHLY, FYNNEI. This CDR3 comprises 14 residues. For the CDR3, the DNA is TGTGCCAGCAGTCCCAGCGGGACCTCCTACGAGCAGTACTTC. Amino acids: CASSPSGTSYEQYF.

The CDR3, as DNA: TGTGCTAGTGGCCCCGGGACTAGCGGGAGGGCCAGGGGCTACGAGCAGTACTTC. Amino acids: CASGPGTSGRARGYEQYF. The chain links TRBV12-5 to TRBJ2-7; the match to TRBD2 covers 16 bases. The length of the CDR3 is 18 residues. Germline CDR1 reads LGHNT; CDR2 reads FRNRAP. V trimming: 6 bases; J trimming: 3 bases; junction bases outside the gene matches: 11.

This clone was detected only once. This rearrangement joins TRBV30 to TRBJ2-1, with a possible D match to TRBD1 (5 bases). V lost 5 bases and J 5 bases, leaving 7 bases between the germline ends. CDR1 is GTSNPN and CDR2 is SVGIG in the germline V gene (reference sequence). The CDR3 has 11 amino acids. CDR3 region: CAWDRNNEQFF. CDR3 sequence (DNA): TGTGCCTGGGACAGAAACAATGAGCAGTTCTTC.

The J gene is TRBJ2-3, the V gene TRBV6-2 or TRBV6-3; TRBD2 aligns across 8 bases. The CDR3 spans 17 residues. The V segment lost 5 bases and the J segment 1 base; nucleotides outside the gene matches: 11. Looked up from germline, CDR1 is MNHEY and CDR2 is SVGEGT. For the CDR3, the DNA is TGTGCCAGCAGTCACCTTAAAGCGGGAGTGGGCACAGATACGCAGTATTTT. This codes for CASSHLKAGVGTDTQYF.

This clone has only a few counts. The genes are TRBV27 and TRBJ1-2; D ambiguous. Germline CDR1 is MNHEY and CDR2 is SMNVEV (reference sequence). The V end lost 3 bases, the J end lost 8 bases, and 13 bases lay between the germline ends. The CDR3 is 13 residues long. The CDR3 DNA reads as TGTGCCAGCAGTTTCCGAGGGTCGGGAGGCTACACCTTC. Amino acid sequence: CASSFRGSGGYTF.

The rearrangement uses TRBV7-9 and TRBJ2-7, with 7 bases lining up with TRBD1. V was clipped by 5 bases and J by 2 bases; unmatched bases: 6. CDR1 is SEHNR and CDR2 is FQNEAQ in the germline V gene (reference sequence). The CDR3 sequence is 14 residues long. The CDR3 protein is CASSPNRGPYEQYF. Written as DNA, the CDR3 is TGTGCCAGCAGCCCCAATAGGGGGCCCTACGAGCAGTACTTC.

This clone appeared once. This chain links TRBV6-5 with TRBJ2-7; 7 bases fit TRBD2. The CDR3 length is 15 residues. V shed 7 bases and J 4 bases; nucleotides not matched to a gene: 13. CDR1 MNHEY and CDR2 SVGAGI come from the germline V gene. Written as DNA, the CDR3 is TGTGCCAGCACCAGATCTTGGCGGGGGATATACGAGCAGTACTTC. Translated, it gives CASTRSWRGIYEQYF.

CDR3: CASSRLAGSQETQYF. The CDR3 nucleotides read TGCGCCAGCAGCCGACTAGCGGGGTCACAAGAGACCCAGTACTTC. This chain links TRBV4-1 with TRBJ2-5, with 11 bases lining up with TRBD2. The CDR3 covers 15 residues. Germline V gene sequence: CDR1 MGHRA, CDR2 YSYEKL. Trimming at V came to 4 bases and at J to 2 bases, leaving 3 bases not matched to a gene.

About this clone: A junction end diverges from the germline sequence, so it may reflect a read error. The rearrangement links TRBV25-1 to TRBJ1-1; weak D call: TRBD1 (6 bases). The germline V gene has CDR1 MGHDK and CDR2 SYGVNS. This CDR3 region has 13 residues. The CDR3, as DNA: TGTGCCAGCACTGAAAACCCCGGGACAAGAGCTTTCTTT. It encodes CASTENPGTRAFF.

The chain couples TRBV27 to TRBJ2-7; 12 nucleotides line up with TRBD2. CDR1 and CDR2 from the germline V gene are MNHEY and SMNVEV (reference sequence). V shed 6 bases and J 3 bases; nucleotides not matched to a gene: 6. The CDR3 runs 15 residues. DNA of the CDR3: TGTGCCAGCAGGGCCGGGACTAGCGGGTTCTACGAGCAGTACTTC. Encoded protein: CASRAGTSGFYEQYF.

This CDR3 is CSVAGTSGVETQYF. CDR3 nucleotide sequence: TGCAGCGTGGCCGGGACTAGCGGGGTGGAGACCCAGTACTTC. The rearrangement uses TRBV29-1 and TRBJ2-5, with 13 nucleotides matching TRBD2. Germline-derived CDR1 and CDR2 are SQVTM and ANQGSEA. V shed 6 bases and J 5 bases; nucleotides not matched to a gene: 6. This CDR3 is built from 14 residues.

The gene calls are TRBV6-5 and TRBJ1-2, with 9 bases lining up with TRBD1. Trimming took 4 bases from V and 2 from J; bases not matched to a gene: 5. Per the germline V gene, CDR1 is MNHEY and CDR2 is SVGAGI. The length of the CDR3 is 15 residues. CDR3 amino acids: CASSSQGQGNYGYTF. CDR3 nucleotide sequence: TGTGCCAGCAGTTCTCAGGGACAGGGCAACTATGGCTACACCTTC.

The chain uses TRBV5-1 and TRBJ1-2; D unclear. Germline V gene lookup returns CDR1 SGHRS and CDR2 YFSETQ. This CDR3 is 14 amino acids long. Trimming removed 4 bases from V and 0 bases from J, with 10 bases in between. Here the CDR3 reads CASSPDITNYGYTF. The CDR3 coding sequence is TGCGCCAGCAGCCCTGACATCACTAACTATGGCTACACCTTC. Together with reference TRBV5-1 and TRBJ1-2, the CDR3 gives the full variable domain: KAGVTQTPRYLIKTRGQQVTLSCSPISGHRSVSWYQQTPGQGLQFLFEYFSETQRNKGNFPGRFSGRQFSNSRSEMNVSTLELGDSALYLCASSPDITNYGYTFGSGTRLTVV.

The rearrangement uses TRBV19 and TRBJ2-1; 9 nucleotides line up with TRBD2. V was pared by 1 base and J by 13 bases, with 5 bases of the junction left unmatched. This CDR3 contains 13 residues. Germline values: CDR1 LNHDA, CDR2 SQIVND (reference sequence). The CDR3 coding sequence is TGTGCCAGTAGTATAGGGGCTAGCGGGATCCAGTTCTTC. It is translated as CASSIGASGIQFF.

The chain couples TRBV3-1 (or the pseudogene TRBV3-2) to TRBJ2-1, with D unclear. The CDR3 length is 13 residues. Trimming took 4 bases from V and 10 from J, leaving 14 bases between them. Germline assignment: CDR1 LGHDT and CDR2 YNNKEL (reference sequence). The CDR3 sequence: CASSPDVFGEQFF. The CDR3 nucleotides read TGTGCCAGCAGCCCAGACGTATTCGGGGAGCAGTTCTTC.

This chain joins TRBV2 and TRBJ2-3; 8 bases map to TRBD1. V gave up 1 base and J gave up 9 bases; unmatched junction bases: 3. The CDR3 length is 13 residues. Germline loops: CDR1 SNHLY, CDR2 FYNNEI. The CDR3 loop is CASSEVGQGTQYF. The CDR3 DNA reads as TGTGCCAGCAGTGAAGTAGGACAGGGCACGCAGTATTTT.